A selection of T cell receptor beta chains follows, all from one sample in a study of T cell responses to AZD1222 COVID-19 vaccine. Sequencing was performed with immunoSEQ multiplex PCR; in TCRdb, only in-frame clones are kept and a portion is missing. The repertoire includes around 100,000 clones, around nine tenths of them detected once, and 20% to 25% sits in the top ten. Sample: peripheral blood, taken on day 0 of AZD1222 vaccination. The receptor source for this set is an adult in good health. Each CDR3 is given with its conserved first and last residue. The order of the fields is D gene, CDR3 length, clone size, V gene, J gene, CDR3 protein, CDR3 DNA. D genes are given only for firm matches. Not every row has a clone size; where given, it reads once, few, many or a size class.

D gene: .
CDR3 length: 15
clone size: .
V gene: TRBV18
J gene: TRBJ1-6
CDR3 protein: CASSDNRPDNSPLHF
CDR3 DNA: TGTGCCAGCTCAGACAACCGCCCCGACAATTCACCCCTCCACTTT

D gene: .
CDR3 length: 12
clone size: .
V gene: TRBV15
J gene: TRBJ1-2
CDR3 protein: CATSQVVGGYTF
CDR3 DNA: TGTGCCACCAGTCAGGTGGTGGGTGGCTACACCTTC

D gene: .
CDR3 length: 12
clone size: .
V gene: TRBV7-2
J gene: TRBJ2-4
CDR3 protein: CASSSDLNIQYF
CDR3 DNA: TGTGCCAGCAGCTCCGACCTAAACATTCAGTACTTC

D gene: .
CDR3 length: 13
clone size: .
V gene: TRBV5-4
J gene: TRBJ2-2
CDR3 protein: CASSKDGTGELFF
CDR3 DNA: TGTGCCAGCAGCAAGGACGGGACCGGGGAGCTGTTTTTT

D gene: .
CDR3 length: 14
clone size: once
V gene: TRBV7-9
J gene: TRBJ2-7
CDR3 protein: CASSLRDTTYEQYF
CDR3 DNA: TGTGCCAGCAGCCTTCGGGACACGACCTACGAGCAGTACTTC

D gene: .
CDR3 length: 13
clone size: .
V gene: TRBV11-3
J gene: TRBJ1-1
CDR3 protein: CASSLGGTTEAFF
CDR3 DNA: TGTGCCAGCAGCTTAGGGGGGACCACTGAAGCTTTCTTT

D gene: TRBD2
CDR3 length: 14
clone size: few
V gene: TRBV9
J gene: TRBJ2-1
CDR3 protein: CASSERDFYNEQFF
CDR3 DNA: TGTGCCAGCAGCGAGCGGGACTTCTACAATGAGCAGTTCTTC

D gene: .
CDR3 length: 15
clone size: .
V gene: TRBV4-2
J gene: TRBJ1-2
CDR3 protein: CASSQGTDSNYGYTF
CDR3 DNA: TGTGCCAGCAGCCAAGGGACAGATTCTAACTATGGCTACACCTTC

D gene: .
CDR3 length: 15
clone size: .
V gene: TRBV18
J gene: TRBJ1-4
CDR3 protein: CASSPGGSPNEKLFF
CDR3 DNA: TGTGCCAGCTCACCCGGGGGCAGCCCTAATGAAAAACTGTTTTTT

D gene: .
CDR3 length: 15
clone size: .
V gene: TRBV27
J gene: TRBJ2-2
CDR3 protein: CASSATGADTGELFF
CDR3 DNA: TGTGCCAGCAGTGCGACGGGAGCTGACACCGGGGAGCTGTTTTTT

D gene: .
CDR3 length: 16
clone size: .
V gene: TRBV25-1
J gene: TRBJ2-3
CDR3 protein: CASSEWERDYTDTQYF
CDR3 DNA: TGTGCCAGCAGTGAATGGGAGAGGGATTACACAGATACGCAGTATTTT

D gene: .
CDR3 length: 13
clone size: .
V gene: TRBV28
J gene: TRBJ1-2
CDR3 protein: CASSLGRQYGYTF
CDR3 DNA: TGTGCCAGCAGTTTAGGTAGACAGTATGGCTACACCTTC

D gene: TRBD2
CDR3 length: 17
clone size: .
V gene: TRBV3-1/TRBV3-2
J gene: TRBJ2-6
CDR3 protein: CASSQDRGGPGANVLTF
CDR3 DNA: TGTGCCAGCAGCCAAGATCGCGGGGGGCCTGGGGCCAACGTCCTGACTTTC

D gene: TRBD2
CDR3 length: 15
clone size: .
V gene: TRBV3-1/TRBV3-2
J gene: TRBJ2-1
CDR3 protein: CASSNGLAGDNEQFF
CDR3 DNA: TGTGCCAGCAGCAACGGACTAGCGGGGGACAATGAGCAGTTCTTC

D gene: TRBD1
CDR3 length: 14
clone size: .
V gene: TRBV15
J gene: TRBJ1-2
CDR3 protein: CATSIGTGGDGYTF
CDR3 DNA: TGTGCCACCAGCATTGGGACAGGGGGCGATGGCTACACCTTC

D gene: .
CDR3 length: 14
clone size: .
V gene: TRBV5-4
J gene: TRBJ2-7
CDR3 protein: CASSFRGPSYEQYF
CDR3 DNA: TGTGCCAGCAGCTTCAGGGGACCCTCCTACGAGCAGTACTTC

D gene: .
CDR3 length: 20
clone size: .
V gene: TRBV19
J gene: TRBJ2-1
CDR3 protein: CASISPGGTVFRGGYNEQFF
CDR3 DNA: TGTGCCAGTATCTCTCCAGGGGGGACAGTCTTTAGAGGAGGCTACAATGAGCAGTTCTTC

D gene: TRBD2
CDR3 length: 15
clone size: .
V gene: TRBV4-3
J gene: TRBJ2-1
CDR3 protein: CASSQERSGGDEQFF
CDR3 DNA: TGCGCCAGCAGCCAAGAACGGAGCGGGGGAGATGAGCAGTTCTTC

D gene: TRBD1
CDR3 length: 14
clone size: .
V gene: TRBV7-9
J gene: TRBJ1-2
CDR3 protein: CASSLALDRGGYTF
CDR3 DNA: TGTGCCAGCAGCTTAGCGCTGGACAGGGGTGGCTACACCTTC

D gene: TRBD1
CDR3 length: 16
clone size: .
V gene: TRBV24-1
J gene: TRBJ2-5
CDR3 protein: CATSDPGQGKAETQYF
CDR3 DNA: TGTGCCACCAGTGATCCAGGACAGGGTAAAGCTGAGACCCAGTACTTC

D gene: .
CDR3 length: 16
clone size: .
V gene: TRBV13
J gene: TRBJ1-6
CDR3 protein: CASSARVKGDNSPLHF
CDR3 DNA: TGTGCCAGCAGCGCCAGGGTTAAAGGGGATAATTCACCCCTCCACTTT

D gene: .
CDR3 length: 12
clone size: .
V gene: TRBV29-1
J gene: TRBJ2-1
CDR3 protein: CSLYTSYNEQFF
CDR3 DNA: TGCAGCCTCTACACAAGCTACAATGAGCAGTTCTTC

D gene: .
CDR3 length: 13
clone size: .
V gene: TRBV24-1
J gene: TRBJ1-2
CDR3 protein: CATSDFPNYGYTF
CDR3 DNA: TGTGCCACCAGTGATTTTCCTAACTATGGCTACACCTTC

D gene: .
CDR3 length: 9
clone size: few
V gene: TRBV20-1
J gene: TRBJ1-2
CDR3 protein: CSASEGFTF
CDR3 DNA: TGCAGTGCATCAGAGGGGTTCACCTTC

D gene: TRBD2
CDR3 length: 17
clone size: .
V gene: TRBV4-1
J gene: TRBJ2-7
CDR3 protein: CASSPRPLAGGGYEQYF
CDR3 DNA: TGCGCCAGCAGCCCACGCCCGCTAGCGGGAGGAGGCTACGAGCAGTACTTC

D gene: TRBD1
CDR3 length: 16
clone size: .
V gene: TRBV10-3
J gene: TRBJ1-1
CDR3 protein: CAISERGQQGNTEAFF
CDR3 DNA: TGTGCCATCAGTGAGAGGGGGCAACAGGGGAACACTGAAGCTTTCTTT

D gene: TRBD2
CDR3 length: 14
clone size: .
V gene: TRBV20-1
J gene: TRBJ2-7
CDR3 protein: CSASLAGGLSEQYF
CDR3 DNA: TGCAGTGCTAGTCTAGCGGGAGGTCTTTCCGAGCAGTACTTC

D gene: .
CDR3 length: 17
clone size: .
V gene: TRBV27
J gene: TRBJ1-1
CDR3 protein: CASSLSMGPPGDTEAFF
CDR3 DNA: TGTGCCAGCAGTTTATCGATGGGGCCCCCCGGGGACACTGAAGCTTTCTTT

D gene: .
CDR3 length: 16
clone size: .
V gene: TRBV27
J gene: TRBJ2-1
CDR3 protein: CASSRQQGPSYNEQFF
CDR3 DNA: TGTGCCAGCAGTCGACAACAGGGTCCATCCTACAATGAGCAGTTCTTC

D gene: .
CDR3 length: 14
clone size: .
V gene: TRBV5-1
J gene: TRBJ1-2
CDR3 protein: CASSQGPGDIGYTF
CDR3 DNA: TGCGCCAGCAGCCAAGGGCCGGGGGACATCGGCTACACCTTC

D gene: .
CDR3 length: 14
clone size: few
V gene: TRBV3-1/TRBV3-2
J gene: TRBJ2-2
CDR3 protein: CASSHHGGSGELFF
CDR3 DNA: TGTGCCAGCAGCCACCATGGCGGGTCCGGGGAGCTGTTTTTT

D gene: TRBD2
CDR3 length: 16
clone size: .
V gene: TRBV11-2
J gene: TRBJ2-7
CDR3 protein: CASSQGSLAGAYEQYF
CDR3 DNA: TGTGCCAGCAGCCAAGGTTCACTAGCGGGGGCCTACGAGCAGTACTTC

D gene: .
CDR3 length: 14
clone size: .
V gene: TRBV7-3
J gene: TRBJ1-2
CDR3 protein: CASSSGQTNYGYTF
CDR3 DNA: TGTGCCAGCAGCTCTGGGCAGACAAACTATGGCTACACCTTC

D gene: .
CDR3 length: 12
clone size: .
V gene: TRBV11-2
J gene: TRBJ1-2
CDR3 protein: CASSLGEYGYTF
CDR3 DNA: TGTGCCAGCAGCTTAGGGGAATATGGCTACACCTTC

D gene: .
CDR3 length: 15
clone size: few
V gene: TRBV24-1
J gene: TRBJ2-2
CDR3 protein: CATSDPRRGAGELFF
CDR3 DNA: TGTGCCACCAGTGATCCCCGTAGGGGCGCCGGGGAGCTGTTTTTT

D gene: .
CDR3 length: 13
clone size: .
V gene: TRBV18
J gene: TRBJ1-1
CDR3 protein: CASQGGGYTEAFF
CDR3 DNA: TGTGCCAGCCAAGGGGGGGGCTACACTGAAGCTTTCTTT

D gene: TRBD2
CDR3 length: 16
clone size: few
V gene: TRBV27
J gene: TRBJ2-5
CDR3 protein: CASSFGTSGGRETQYF
CDR3 DNA: TGTGCCAGCAGTTTCGGGACTAGCGGGGGGCGGGAGACCCAGTACTTC

D gene: .
CDR3 length: 14
clone size: few
V gene: TRBV6-2/TRBV6-3
J gene: TRBJ1-1
CDR3 protein: CASSGGTKGTEAFF
CDR3 DNA: TGTGCCAGCAGTGGCGGGACTAAGGGCACTGAAGCTTTCTTT

D gene: TRBD1
CDR3 length: 16
clone size: once
V gene: TRBV5-1
J gene: TRBJ2-7
CDR3 protein: CASSLVAGQGGYEQYF
CDR3 DNA: TGCGCCAGCAGCTTGGTTGCGGGACAGGGTGGGTACGAGCAGTACTTC

D gene: TRBD1
CDR3 length: 13
clone size: .
V gene: TRBV18
J gene: TRBJ2-7
CDR3 protein: CASSLRDRYEQYF
CDR3 DNA: TGTGCCAGCTCACTCCGGGACAGGTACGAGCAGTACTTC

D gene: TRBD2
CDR3 length: 13
clone size: .
V gene: TRBV2
J gene: TRBJ2-1
CDR3 protein: CASSEGLAGEQFF
CDR3 DNA: TGTGCCAGCAGTGAAGGACTAGCGGGCGAGCAGTTCTTC

D gene: TRBD2
CDR3 length: 16
clone size: .
V gene: TRBV3-1/TRBV3-2
J gene: TRBJ2-1
CDR3 protein: CASSQVTSGGEDEQFF
CDR3 DNA: TGTGCCAGCAGCCAAGTGACTAGCGGGGGCGAAGATGAGCAGTTCTTC

D gene: .
CDR3 length: 14
clone size: .
V gene: TRBV3-1/TRBV3-2
J gene: TRBJ2-5
CDR3 protein: CASSQGDIRSSQYF
CDR3 DNA: TGTGCCAGCAGCCAAGGGGACATCCGATCGTCCCAGTACTTC

D gene: .
CDR3 length: 11
clone size: once
V gene: TRBV12-3/TRBV12-4
J gene: TRBJ2-7
CDR3 protein: CASRLGYEQYF
CDR3 DNA: TGTGCCAGCAGGTTGGGCTACGAGCAGTACTTC

D gene: .
CDR3 length: 13
clone size: .
V gene: TRBV27
J gene: TRBJ2-7
CDR3 protein: CASRGQSSYEQYF
CDR3 DNA: TGTGCCAGCAGAGGACAAAGCTCCTACGAGCAGTACTTC

D gene: .
CDR3 length: 13
clone size: .
V gene: TRBV6-5
J gene: TRBJ2-3
CDR3 protein: CASKQVRTDTQYF
CDR3 DNA: TGTGCCAGCAAACAGGTCCGCACAGATACGCAGTATTTT

D gene: .
CDR3 length: 14
clone size: few
V gene: TRBV4-3
J gene: TRBJ1-5
CDR3 protein: CASSRGAGDQPQHF
CDR3 DNA: TGCGCCAGCAGCCGGGGGGCGGGCGATCAGCCCCAGCATTTT

D gene: .
CDR3 length: 14
clone size: once
V gene: TRBV6-5
J gene: TRBJ1-1
CDR3 protein: CASSRDLANTEAFF
CDR3 DNA: TGTGCCAGCAGCCGAGATCTTGCCAACACTGAAGCTTTCTTT

D gene: .
CDR3 length: 11
clone size: once
V gene: TRBV6-2/TRBV6-3
J gene: TRBJ2-5
CDR3 protein: CASSSQETQYF
CDR3 DNA: TGTGCCAGCAGTTCCCAGGAGACCCAGTACTTC

D gene: TRBD1
CDR3 length: 13
clone size: .
V gene: TRBV3-1/TRBV3-2
J gene: TRBJ1-3
CDR3 protein: CASSRGQGNTIYF
CDR3 DNA: TGTGCCAGCAGCCGGGGACAGGGAAACACCATATATTTT

D gene: .
CDR3 length: 14
clone size: .
V gene: TRBV9
J gene: TRBJ2-5
CDR3 protein: CASSPGDRLETQYF
CDR3 DNA: TGTGCCAGCAGCCCCGGGGATAGATTGGAGACCCAGTACTTC

D gene: .
CDR3 length: 15
clone size: .
V gene: TRBV2
J gene: TRBJ1-3
CDR3 protein: CASSAQVSSGNTIYF
CDR3 DNA: TGTGCCAGCAGTGCACAGGTGAGCTCTGGAAACACCATATATTTT

D gene: .
CDR3 length: 14
clone size: .
V gene: TRBV7-2
J gene: TRBJ1-1
CDR3 protein: CASSLGTANTEAFF
CDR3 DNA: TGTGCCAGCAGCTTAGGGACCGCTAACACTGAAGCTTTCTTT